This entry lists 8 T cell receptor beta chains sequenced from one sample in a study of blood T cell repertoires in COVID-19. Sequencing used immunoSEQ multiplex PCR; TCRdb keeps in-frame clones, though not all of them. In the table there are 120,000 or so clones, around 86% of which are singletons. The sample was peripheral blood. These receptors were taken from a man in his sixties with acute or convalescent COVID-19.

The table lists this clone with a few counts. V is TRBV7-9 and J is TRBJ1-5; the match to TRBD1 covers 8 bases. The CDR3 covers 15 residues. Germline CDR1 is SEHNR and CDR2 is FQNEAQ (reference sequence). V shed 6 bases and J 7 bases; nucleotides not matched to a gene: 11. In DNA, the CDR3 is TGTGCCAGCAGTTCTGTGACAGGGGACTCGCAGCCCCAGCATTTT. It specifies CASSSVTGDSQPQHF.

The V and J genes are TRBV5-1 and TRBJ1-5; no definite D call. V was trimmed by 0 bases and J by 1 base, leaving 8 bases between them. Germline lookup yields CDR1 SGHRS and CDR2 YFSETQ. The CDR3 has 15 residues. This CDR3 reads CASSLAGGSNQPQHF. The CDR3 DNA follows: TGCGCCAGCAGCTTGGCCGGAGGGAGCAATCAGCCCCAGCATTTT.

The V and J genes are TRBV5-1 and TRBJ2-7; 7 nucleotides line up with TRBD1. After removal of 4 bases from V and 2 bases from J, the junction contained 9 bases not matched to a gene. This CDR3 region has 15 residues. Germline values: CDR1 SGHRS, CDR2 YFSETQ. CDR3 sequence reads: CASSLLRDRPYEQYF. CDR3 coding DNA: TGCGCCAGCAGCCTACTCCGGGACAGACCCTACGAGCAGTACTTC.

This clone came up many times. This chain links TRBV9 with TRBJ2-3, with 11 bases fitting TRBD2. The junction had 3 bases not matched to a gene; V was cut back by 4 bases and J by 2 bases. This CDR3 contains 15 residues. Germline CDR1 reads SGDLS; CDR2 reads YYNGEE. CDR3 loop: CASSTGLADTDTQYF. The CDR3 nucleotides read TGTGCCAGCAGCACGGGACTAGCGGACACAGATACGCAGTATTTT.

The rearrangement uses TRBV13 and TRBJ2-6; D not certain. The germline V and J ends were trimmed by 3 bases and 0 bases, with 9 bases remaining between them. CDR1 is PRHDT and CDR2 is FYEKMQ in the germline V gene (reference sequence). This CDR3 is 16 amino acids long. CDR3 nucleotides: TGTGCCAGCAGCTTCTACGCGTACTCTGGGGCCAACGTCCTGACTTTC. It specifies CASSFYAYSGANVLTF.

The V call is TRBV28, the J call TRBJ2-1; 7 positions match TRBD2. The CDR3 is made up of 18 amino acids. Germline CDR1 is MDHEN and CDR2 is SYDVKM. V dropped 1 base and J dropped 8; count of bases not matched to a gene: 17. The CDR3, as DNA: TGTGCCAGCAGTTTATCTTTATCGGTTGCGGGAGTAGTGGATGAGCAGTTCTTC. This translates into CASSLSLSVAGVVDEQFF.

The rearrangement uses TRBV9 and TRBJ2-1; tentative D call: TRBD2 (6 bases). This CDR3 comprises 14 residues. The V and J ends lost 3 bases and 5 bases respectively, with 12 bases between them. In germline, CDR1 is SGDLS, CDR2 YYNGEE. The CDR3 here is CASSEASVNNEQFF. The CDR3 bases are TGTGCCAGCAGCGAGGCTAGCGTCAACAATGAGCAGTTCTTC.

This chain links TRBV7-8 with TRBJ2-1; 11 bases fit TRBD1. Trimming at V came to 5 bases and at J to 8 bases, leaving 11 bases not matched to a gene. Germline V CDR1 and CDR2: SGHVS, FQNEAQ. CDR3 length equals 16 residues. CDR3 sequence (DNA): TGTGCCAGCAGCGATTTGGGTGGGACAGGGGGGTATGAGCAGTTCTTC. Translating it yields CASSDLGGTGGYEQFF.